Listed below are T cell receptor beta chains from one sample, sequenced in a study of blood T cell repertoires in COVID-19. Clones were read by immunoSEQ multiplex PCR, and TCRdb kept only the in-frame ones, dropping some. This table has around 190,000 clones, around 85% appearing once. The sequencing sample was made of peripheral blood. The receptors stem from a woman aged 60-70 years with acute or convalescent COVID-19. CDR3s include the opening cysteine and the closing phenylalanine or tryptophan. Each record gives: clone size, V gene, D gene, J gene, CDR3 protein, CDR3 DNA. D genes are given only for firm matches. Clone size is given for some rows only: seen once, a few or many times, or a class if the clone is expanded.

.	TRBV6-2/TRBV6-3	.	TRBJ2-2	CASSVTSTGELFF	TGTGCCAGCAGCGTGACTAGCACCGGGGAGCTGTTTTTT
.	TRBV6-5	TRBD2	TRBJ2-3	CASRLAGGADTQYF	TGTGCCAGCAGACTGGCGGGAGGCGCAGATACGCAGTATTTT
.	TRBV10-3	.	TRBJ1-5	CAISAGAGESNQPQHF	TGTGCCATCAGTGCAGGGGCGGGTGAAAGCAATCAGCCCCAGCATTTT
.	TRBV5-5	TRBD1	TRBJ1-2	CASSSPGQGRFRYGYTF	TGTGCCAGCAGCTCGCCGGGACAGGGACGCTTTCGGTATGGCTACACCTTC
.	TRBV9	.	TRBJ2-3	CASSVEGGTQYF	TGTGCCAGCAGCGTAGAGGGAGGAACGCAGTATTTT
.	TRBV28	.	TRBJ1-5	CASGPSYEPQHF	TGTGCCAGCGGGCCCTCCTACGAGCCCCAGCATTTT
.	TRBV28	TRBD1	TRBJ1-1	CASSKVGQGMNTEAFF	TGTGCCAGCAGTAAAGTGGGACAGGGGATGAACACTGAAGCTTTCTTT
.	TRBV18	.	TRBJ2-3	CASSPPGLPGEDTQYF	TGTGCCAGCTCACCGCCGGGACTCCCTGGGGAAGATACGCAGTATTTT
.	TRBV5-1	.	TRBJ2-1	CASSLDFPPLEQFF	TGCGCCAGCAGCTTGGACTTCCCCCCCCTTGAGCAGTTCTTC
.	TRBV11-2	TRBD1	TRBJ1-2	CASSRTGNGYTF	TGTGCCAGCAGCCGGACAGGGAATGGCTACACCTTC
.	TRBV6-2/TRBV6-3	TRBD1	TRBJ1-1	CASSYYGGQPNTEAFF	TGTGCCAGCAGTTACTATGGGGGACAGCCGAACACTGAAGCTTTCTTT
.	TRBV19	TRBD1	TRBJ1-3	CASSRGQGVRSAGNTIYF	TGTGCCAGTAGTAGGGGACAGGGGGTGCGGAGCGCTGGAAACACCATATATTTT
.	TRBV27	.	TRBJ1-6	CASSSSGGERPLHF	TGTGCCAGCAGTTCCTCCGGGGGGGAGAGGCCCCTCCACTTT
once	TRBV27	.	TRBJ2-5	CASSSQGPWETQYF	TGTGCCAGCAGTTCCCAGGGGCCTTGGGAGACCCAGTACTTC
.	TRBV19	TRBD2	TRBJ2-1	CASTPYPSSGNNEQFF	TGTGCCAGTACACCATACCCCTCTAGCGGGAACAATGAGCAGTTCTTC
few	TRBV7-2	.	TRBJ1-2	CASSGGASQTF	TGTGCCAGCAGCGGAGGGGCCAGTCAGACCTTC
.	TRBV11-2	TRBD2	TRBJ2-1	CASSSSWGSSGIGHEQFF	TGTGCCAGCAGCTCTAGCTGGGGGTCTAGCGGGATCGGTCATGAGCAGTTCTTC
once	TRBV2	.	TRBJ2-4	CASSLAKNIQYF	TGTGCCAGCAGCTTAGCCAAAAACATTCAGTACTTC
.	TRBV14	.	TRBJ1-1	CASSQEFLTEAFF	TGTGCCAGCAGCCAAGAGTTTCTCACTGAAGCTTTCTTT
.	TRBV19	.	TRBJ1-2	CASRSATGQGYTF	TGTGCCAGTAGATCAGCCACAGGGCAGGGCTACACCTTC
.	TRBV2	TRBD2	TRBJ2-3	CASRLAGADTQYF	TGTGCCAGCCGACTAGCGGGAGCAGATACGCAGTATTTT
.	TRBV7-6	.	TRBJ2-1	CASSWQYGSGNEQFF	TGTGCCAGCAGCTGGCAATATGGTAGCGGCAATGAGCAGTTCTTC
.	TRBV19	.	TRBJ2-3	CASRTGAGDTQYF	TGTGCCAGTAGAACGGGAGCTGGGGATACGCAGTATTTT
.	TRBV5-4	.	TRBJ1-2	CASSWGRNRPEGYTF	TGTGCCAGCAGCTGGGGGAGGAACAGGCCTGAGGGCTACACCTTC
.	TRBV15	TRBD1	TRBJ1-4	CATKTRQGGNEKLFF	TGTGCCACCAAAACCCGACAGGGAGGTAATGAAAAACTGTTTTTT
.	TRBV11-1	TRBD1	TRBJ1-4	CASSEGGQGDEKLFF	TGTGCCAGCAGCGAAGGGGGACAGGGGGATGAAAAACTGTTTTTT
once	TRBV4-1	.	TRBJ2-3	CASSQGALLGTQYF	TGCGCCAGCAGCCAAGGGGCGCTCCTTGGGACGCAGTATTTT
.	TRBV6-5	.	TRBJ2-7	CASTVGPGEQYF	TGTGCCAGCACCGTAGGCCCGGGGGAGCAGTACTTC
.	TRBV6-1	.	TRBJ1-5	CASSERGNQPQHF	TGTGCCAGCAGTGAAAGGGGAAATCAGCCCCAGCATTTT
.	TRBV2	.	TRBJ1-6	CASRGEGDSPLHF	TGTGCCAGCAGGGGCGAGGGGGATTCACCCCTCCACTTT
.	TRBV19	.	TRBJ1-5	CASSLGHRSNQPQHF	TGTGCCAGTAGTTTAGGACACCGTAGCAATCAGCCCCAGCATTTT
.	TRBV6-1	.	TRBJ2-7	CASSEAVKTGYEQYF	TGTGCCAGCAGTGAAGCGGTGAAGACAGGCTACGAGCAGTACTTC
.	TRBV19	.	TRBJ1-3	CASSPHRNTIYF	TGTGCCAGTAGCCCACACAGAAACACCATATATTTT
.	TRBV6-5	TRBD1	TRBJ2-1	CASSTTGGRYNEQFF	TGTGCCAGCAGTACTACAGGGGGCAGGTACAATGAGCAGTTCTTC
.	TRBV9	.	TRBJ1-3	CASSAMTVSGNTIYF	TGTGCCAGCAGCGCGATGACAGTCTCTGGAAACACCATATATTTT
.	TRBV10-3	TRBD1	TRBJ1-5	CATRDRGNQPQHF	TGTGCCACCCGGGACAGGGGCAATCAGCCCCAGCATTTT
.	TRBV3-1/TRBV3-2	TRBD1	TRBJ1-2	CASSPGQVGYTF	TGTGCCAGCAGCCCCGGACAGGTTGGCTACACCTTC
.	TRBV9	.	TRBJ1-4	CASSPHVGATNEKLFF	TGTGCCAGCAGCCCCCACGTGGGAGCAACTAATGAAAAACTGTTTTTT
.	TRBV7-3	.	TRBJ1-5	CASRVATGTRFIVSNQPQHF	TGTGCCAGCAGAGTTGCTACGGGGACACGATTTATAGTGAGCAATCAGCCCCAGCATTTT
.	TRBV5-4	TRBD1	TRBJ1-1	CASSSKTGSTEAFF	TGTGCCAGCAGTTCAAAGACAGGGTCCACTGAAGCTTTCTTT
few	TRBV6-5	.	TRBJ2-2	CASSLRGLNSGELFF	TGTGCCAGCAGTTTACGGGGGTTGAATAGCGGGGAGCTGTTTTTT
once	TRBV30	.	TRBJ1-1	CAWSRNEEYTEAFF	TGTGCCTGGAGCAGAAACGAGGAATACACTGAAGCTTTCTTT
.	TRBV28	TRBD1	TRBJ1-5	CASSKRQGSNQPQHF	TGTGCCAGCAGCAAACGACAGGGATCAAATCAGCCCCAGCATTTT
once	TRBV19	TRBD2	TRBJ2-3	CATPGTSGRSYTQYF	TGTGCCACGCCCGGGACTAGCGGGAGATCGTATACGCAGTATTTT
.	TRBV19	TRBD1	TRBJ1-2	CASSSSELQGSYGYTF	TGTGCCAGTAGTAGCTCAGAGCTACAGGGGTCCTATGGCTACACCTTC
.	TRBV5-1	.	TRBJ2-3	CASSSMPVPSTDTQYF	TGCGCCAGCAGCTCCATGCCGGTGCCTAGCACAGATACGCAGTATTTT
.	TRBV7-8	TRBD2	TRBJ2-4	CASSVGSRGDIQYF	TGTGCCAGCAGCGTCGGATCTCGGGGGGACATTCAGTACTTC
.	TRBV27	TRBD1	TRBJ2-7	CASSLKGQAAYEQYF	TGTGCCAGCAGCCTAAAGGGACAGGCGGCCTACGAGCAGTACTTC
.	TRBV5-1	.	TRBJ1-1	CASSSELTGSTEAFF	TGCGCCAGCAGTTCAGAATTAACAGGGAGCACTGAAGCTTTCTTT
.	TRBV2	.	TRBJ1-3	CASSGLLPSGNTIYF	TGTGCCAGCAGCGGACTGCTACCCTCTGGAAACACCATATATTTT
.	TRBV5-1	TRBD1	TRBJ1-1	CASSWTGVTEAFF	TGCGCCAGCAGCTGGACAGGGGTCACTGAAGCTTTCTTT
.	TRBV15	TRBD1	TRBJ1-5	CATSSRTGGNQPQHF	TGTGCCACCAGCAGCAGGACAGGGGGCAATCAGCCCCAGCATTTT
.	TRBV7-6	TRBD1	TRBJ1-4	CASRRRGPGEKLFF	TGTGCCAGCAGAAGAAGGGGGCCGGGTGAAAAACTGTTTTTT
.	TRBV18	TRBD1	TRBJ1-4	CASSPVRGSEKLFF	TGTGCCAGCTCACCGGTCAGGGGGTCCGAAAAACTGTTTTTT
.	TRBV7-8	TRBD2	TRBJ2-1	CASSLVAGGKEQFF	TGTGCCAGCAGCTTAGTAGCGGGAGGGAAGGAGCAGTTCTTC
.	TRBV7-9	.	TRBJ2-2	CASSPKLRLQTGELFF	TGTGCCAGCAGCCCGAAGTTACGGTTGCAAACCGGGGAGCTGTTTTTT
.	TRBV3-1/TRBV3-2	.	TRBJ2-1	CASSQGAYNEQFF	TGTGCCAGCAGCCAAGGAGCATACAATGAGCAGTTCTTC
.	TRBV6-5	TRBD1	TRBJ1-2	CASRRTGPGYTF	TGTGCCAGCAGGAGGACAGGGCCCGGCTACACCTTC
.	TRBV18	.	TRBJ1-1	CASSPPGLLDTEAFF	TGTGCCAGCTCACCACCGGGACTCCTTGACACTGAAGCTTTCTTT